Below are 16 T cell receptor beta chains sequenced from a single sample in a study of blood T cell repertoires in COVID-19. Generated by immunoSEQ multiplex PCR, the TCRdb table keeps only in-frame clones and is missing some. The sample holds 200,000 to 250,000 clones; roughly nine tenths are singletons and the top ten take around 0.84%. Specimen: peripheral blood. These receptors were taken from a man aged 55 to 69 with COVID-19, enrolled during active disease.

The chain has TRBV6-5 and TRBJ1-3, with D perhaps TRBD1 (6 bases). With 5 bases removed from V and 1 base from J, the gap between germline ends came to 12 bases. CDR3 length: 15 amino acids. Germline V gene data show CDR1 as MNHEY and CDR2 as SVGAGI. CDR3 residues: CASSPGTHSGNTIYF. The CDR3 region has the DNA TGTGCCAGCAGTCCCGGGACACATTCTGGAAACACCATATATTTT.

The chain combines TRBV12-5 with TRBJ2-5; 12 bases agree with TRBD1. Trimming removed 5 bases from V and 5 bases from J; junction bases left unmatched: 6. CDR1 and CDR2 from the germline V gene are LGHNT and FRNRAP. The CDR3 is made up of 15 amino acids. The CDR3, as DNA: TGTGCTAGTGGTCGCCTCGGGACAGGGGGCGAGACCCAGTACTTC. The encoded protein is CASGRLGTGGETQYF.

This clone was counted between two and nine times. The chain recombines TRBV19 with TRBJ2-4, with TRBD1 identical over 7 bases. This CDR3 has 16 amino acids. V was pared by 4 bases and J by 1 base, with 7 bases of the junction left unmatched. Germline CDR1 and CDR2: LNHDA and SQIVND (reference sequence). CDR3 DNA sequence: TGTGCCAGTAGTAGGGTAGGGGGCACGGCCAAAAACATTCAGTACTTC. Amino acids: CASSRVGGTAKNIQYF. Together with reference TRBV19 and TRBJ2-4, the CDR3 gives the full variable domain: DGGITQSPKYLFRKEGQNVTLSCEQNLNHDAMYWYRQDPGQGLRLIYYSQIVNDFQKGDIAEGYSVSREKKESFPLTVTSAQKNPTAFYLCASSRVGGTAKNIQYFGAGTRLSVL.

The chain links TRBV5-1 to TRBJ2-3, with TRBD2 as a possible D gene (5 bases). The ends were cut back, 4 bases at V and 5 bases at J, with 20 bases in the middle. The CDR3 runs 16 residues. Germline V lookup: CDR1 SGHRS, CDR2 YFSETQ. CDR3 residues: CASSLAGLSGEDTQYF. The CDR3 DNA follows: TGCGCCAGCAGCCTGGCGGGCCTTTCCGGGGAAGATACGCAGTATTTT.

The chain recombines TRBV11-2 with TRBJ2-7, with TRBD2 identical over 10 bases. CDR1 is SGHAT, CDR2 FQNNGV, per germline. The J segment lost 4 bases and the V segment lost 1 base, leaving 1 base of the junction unmatched. This CDR3 contains 14 residues. This chain's CDR3 is CASSLGTSGYEQYF. In DNA form, the CDR3 reads TGTGCCAGCAGCTTAGGGACTAGCGGTTACGAGCAGTACTTC.

This sequence joins TRBV5-5 and TRBJ1-2; D unresolved. Germline lookup yields CDR1 SGHKS and CDR2 YYEKEE (reference sequence). There are 18 residues in the CDR3. The V end lost 0 bases, the J end lost 2 bases, and 20 bases lay between the germline ends. The CDR3: CASSLALMGSAGNYGYTF. The DNA of the CDR3 is TGTGCCAGCAGCTTGGCCCTTATGGGTAGCGCTGGGAACTATGGCTACACCTTC.

The gene calls are TRBV27 and TRBJ2-1; the D gene is possibly TRBD2 (5 bases). There are 15 residues in the CDR3. V lost 2 bases and J 0 bases, leaving 8 bases between the germline ends. Germline V lookup: CDR1 MNHEY, CDR2 SMNVEV (reference sequence). CDR3 protein: CASSLAGLSYNEQFF. The DNA of the CDR3 is TGTGCCAGCAGTTTAGCGGGTCTCTCCTACAATGAGCAGTTCTTC.

This clone has a single count. In DNA form, the CDR3 reads TGTGCCAGCAGCCAAGTTGAGGGCTCTGGAAACACCATATATTTT. It yields the protein CASSQVEGSGNTIYF. This sequence joins TRBV4-2 and TRBJ1-3; D is uncertain. CDR1 and CDR2 from the germline V gene are LGHNA and YNFKEQ. V lost 1 base, J lost 0 bases, and 7 bases lay in between. The CDR3 contains 15 residues.

The rearrangement links TRBV10-3 to TRBJ1-5; tentative D call: TRBD1 (5 bases). Germline CDR1 is ENHRY and CDR2 is SYGVKD. This CDR3 is built from 15 residues. The ends were cut back, 4 bases at V and 0 bases at J, with 10 bases in the middle. Here the CDR3 reads CAISADRHSNQPQHF. CDR3 nucleotide sequence: TGTGCCATCAGTGCCGACAGACATAGCAATCAGCCCCAGCATTTT.

CDR3 DNA sequence: TGTGCCAGCAGCCACGCTGGGGCCGAAGCTTTCTTT. Translating gives CASSHAGAEAFF. The V gene is TRBV3-1 (or the pseudogene TRBV3-2), the J gene TRBJ1-1, with a possible D match to TRBD1 (5 bases). Germline V lookup: CDR1 LGHDT, CDR2 YNNKEL (reference sequence). V gave up 3 bases and J gave up 8 bases, with 10 bases separating them. The CDR3 contains 12 residues.

The V and J genes are TRBV14 and TRBJ2-7, with D uncertain. This CDR3 is 15 amino acids long. Trimming cost V 2 bases and J 5 bases, with 16 bases left between them. Looked up from germline, CDR1 is SGHDN and CDR2 is FVKESK. In nucleotides, the CDR3 is TGTGCCAGCAGCCAATCAAGGCAGGTTTTAGACGAGCAGTACTTC. This codes for CASSQSRQVLDEQYF.

This clone showed up just once. The rearrangement uses TRBV28 and TRBJ2-2; no reliable D call. Per germline, CDR1 MDHEN and CDR2 SYDVKM. The CDR3 loop spans 13 amino acids. The V and J ends lost 9 bases and 0 bases respectively, with 8 bases between them. The CDR3 DNA is TGTGCCAGTCGAACACCGAACACCGGGGAGCTGTTTTTT. Translated: CASRTPNTGELFF.

The V and J genes are TRBV11-3 and TRBJ1-1; possibly TRBD1 for D (5 bases). The V gene lost 9 bases and the J gene lost 4 bases, with 15 bases spanning the gap. The CDR3 spans 13 residues. Looked up from germline, CDR1 is SGHNT and CDR2 is YENEEA. CDR3 DNA sequence: TGTGCCAGTTCTTTTGGGGGAGGCACTGAAGCTTTCTTT. This codes for CASSFGGGTEAFF.

This chain joins TRBV15 and TRBJ2-7; D gene unclear. Germline CDR1 LNHNV, CDR2 YYDKDF (reference sequence). There are 13 residues in the CDR3. The V end lost 0 bases, the J end lost 4 bases, and 7 bases lay between the germline ends. The CDR3 here is CATSRDRRYEQYF. In DNA, the CDR3 is TGTGCCACCAGCAGAGATCGCAGATACGAGCAGTACTTC.

The chain carries TRBV4-2 and TRBJ1-3, with D unresolved. The germline V and J ends were trimmed by 1 base and 2 bases, with 9 bases remaining between them. Germline CDR1 is LGHNA and CDR2 is YNFKEQ. This CDR3 spans 15 amino acids. The CDR3 spells CASSQAAGPGNTIYF. The CDR3, as DNA: TGTGCCAGCAGCCAAGCGGCAGGCCCTGGAAACACCATATATTTT.

The rearrangement uses TRBV5-1 and TRBJ2-1, with a tentative D call TRBD1 (6 bases). Germline V CDR1 and CDR2: SGHRS, YFSETQ. Trimming cost V 2 bases and J 10 bases, with 16 bases left between them. The CDR3 has 14 residues. The CDR3 region is CASSLGDILTEQFF. DNA for the CDR3: TGCGCCAGCAGCTTAGGGGACATTTTAACGGAGCAGTTCTTC.